This T cell receptor (beta chain) was retrieved from a study of blood T cells in healthy people across ages. Germline CDR1 reads MDHEN; CDR2 reads SYDVKM. With 3 bases removed from V and 14 bases from J, the gap between germline ends came to 21 bases. The CDR3 is made up of 14 amino acids. Through a sample-barcoded 5' primer and a J-beta primer mix, a second PCR was run for roughly 7 to 11 cycles. Carrying 12 random nucleotides, a template-switch adaptor labeled each individual cDNA molecule. Paired-end reads containing CDR3 totaled no fewer than 3 million for each sample. TCRdb called the 5' RACE reads again in MiXCR, with one record for every CDR3 protein. The sample carries about 1,000,000 distinct CDR3 sequences, 40% to 55% recorded once. This clonotype was seen a few times.

The chain is built from TRBV28 and TRBJ2-3; D might be TRBD1 (5 bases). The sequenced sample was blood. This TCR derives from a woman in her sixties or seventies in good health. The chain's CDR3 is CASSLSGHGVGPYF. CDR3 nucleotides: TGTGCCAGCAGTTTGTCTGGACACGGAGTTGGTCCGTATTTT.